This T cell receptor (beta chain) emerged from a study of blood T cell repertoires in COVID-19. Background on the study: Acute-phase and convalescent COVID-19 samples originated in the United States, Italy and Spain. The cDNA or gDNA used as material had been derived from T cells, B-cell-depleted T cells, or PBMCs.

The V and J ends lost 5 bases and 1 base respectively, with 11 bases between them. The CDR3 has 14 amino acids. CDR1 LGHDT and CDR2 YNNKEL come from the germline V gene (reference sequence). Cohorts were assigned according to the clinical history that participants reported. In the 2 weeks before study entry, exposed participants met a COVID-19 case, which was PCR-confirmed or clinician-diagnosed. The repertoire was sequenced with immunoSEQ multiplex PCR; TCRdb's copy has only in-frame clones and lacks some. The sample has roughly 400,000 clones; around nine tenths are singletons. The chain links TRBV3-1 (or the pseudogene TRBV3-2) to TRBJ1-1; a weak D match, TRBD1 (6 bases). This TCR was recovered from a woman aged 18-29 years who had been exposed to COVID-19. Sequenced: PBMCs or T cells enriched from blood (not recorded which). CDR3 protein: CASSGTGTNTEAFF. CDR3 in DNA: TGTGCCAGCAGCGGCACAGGGACGAACACTGAAGCTTTCTTT.